The entry below gives a single T cell receptor beta chain sequence along with its context. What it binds is unknown. This specimen belongs to a study of monozygotic twins with inflammatory bowel disease. Notes on the study in general: No single strong signal or clonotype associated with IBD was supported. Among the T cells, different subtypes could not be distinguished.

There are 12 residues in the CDR3. Germline V gene sequence: CDR1 SQVTM, CDR2 ANQGSEA. TCRdb re-analyzed the 5' RACE reads; it lists each CDR3 protein once, without DNA. Its clone listing holds about 160,000 distinct CDR3 sequences. V and J are TRBV29-1 and TRBJ2-7; TCRdb selects TRBD2, and the lack of DNA leaves this call unchecked. The sequence came from a human donor with ulcerative colitis or Crohn's disease, or a healthy co-twin of an affected twin (not recorded which). Sequencing was done on a sample of blood. CDR3: CSAVTSGRTQYF.